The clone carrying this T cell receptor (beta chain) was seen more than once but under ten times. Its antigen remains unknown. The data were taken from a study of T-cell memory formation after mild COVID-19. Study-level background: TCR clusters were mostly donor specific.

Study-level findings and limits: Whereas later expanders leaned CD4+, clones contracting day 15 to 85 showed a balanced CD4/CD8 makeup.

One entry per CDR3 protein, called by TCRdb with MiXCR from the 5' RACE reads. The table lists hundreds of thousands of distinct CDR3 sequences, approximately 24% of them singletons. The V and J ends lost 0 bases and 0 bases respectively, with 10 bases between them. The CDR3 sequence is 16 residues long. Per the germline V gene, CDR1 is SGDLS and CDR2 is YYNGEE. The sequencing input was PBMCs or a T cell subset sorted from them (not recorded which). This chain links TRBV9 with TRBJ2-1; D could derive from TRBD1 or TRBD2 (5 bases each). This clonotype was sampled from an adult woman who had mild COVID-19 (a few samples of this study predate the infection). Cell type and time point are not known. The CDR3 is CASSVGWGNSYNEQFF. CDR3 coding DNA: TGTGCCAGCAGCGTAGGTTGGGGGAACTCCTACAATGAGCAGTTCTTC.